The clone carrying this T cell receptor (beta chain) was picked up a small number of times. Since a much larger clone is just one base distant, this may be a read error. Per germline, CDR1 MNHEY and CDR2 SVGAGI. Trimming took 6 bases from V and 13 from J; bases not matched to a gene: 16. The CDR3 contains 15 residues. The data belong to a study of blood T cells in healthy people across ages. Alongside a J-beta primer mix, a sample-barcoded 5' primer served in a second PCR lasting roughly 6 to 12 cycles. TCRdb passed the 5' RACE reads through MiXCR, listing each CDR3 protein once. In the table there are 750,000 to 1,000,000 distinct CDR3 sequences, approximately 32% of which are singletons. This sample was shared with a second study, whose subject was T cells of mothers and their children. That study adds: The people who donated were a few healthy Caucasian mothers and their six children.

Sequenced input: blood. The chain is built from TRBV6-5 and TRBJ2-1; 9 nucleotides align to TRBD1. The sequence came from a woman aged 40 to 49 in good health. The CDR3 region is CASSRGQGVGETQFF. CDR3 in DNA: TGTGCCAGCAGCCGGGGACAGGGAGTTGGAGAGACCCAGTTCTTC.